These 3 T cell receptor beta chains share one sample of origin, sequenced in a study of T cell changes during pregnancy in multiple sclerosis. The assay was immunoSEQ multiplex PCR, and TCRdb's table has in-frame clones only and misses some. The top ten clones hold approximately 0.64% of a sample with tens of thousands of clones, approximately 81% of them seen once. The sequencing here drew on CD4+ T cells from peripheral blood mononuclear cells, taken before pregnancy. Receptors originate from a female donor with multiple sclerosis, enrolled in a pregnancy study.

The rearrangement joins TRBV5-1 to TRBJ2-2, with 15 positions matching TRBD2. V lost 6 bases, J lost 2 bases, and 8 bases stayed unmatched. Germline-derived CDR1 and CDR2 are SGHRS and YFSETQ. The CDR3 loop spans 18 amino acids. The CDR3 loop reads CASTRTSGGARNTGELFF. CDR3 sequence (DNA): TGCGCCAGCACCCGGACTAGCGGGGGGGCACGTAACACCGGGGAGCTGTTTTTT.

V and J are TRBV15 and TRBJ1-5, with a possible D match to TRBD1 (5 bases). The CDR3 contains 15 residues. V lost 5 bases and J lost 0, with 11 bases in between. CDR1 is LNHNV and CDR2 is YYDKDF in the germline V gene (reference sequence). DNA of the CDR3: TGTGCCACCAGCCGGACAACCTTTAGCAATCAGCCCCAGCATTTT. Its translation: CATSRTTFSNQPQHF. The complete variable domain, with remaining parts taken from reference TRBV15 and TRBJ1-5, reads DAMVIQNPRYQVTQFGKPVTLSCSQTLNHNVMYWYQQKSSQAPKLLFHYYDKDFNNEADTPDNFQSRRPNTSFCFLDIRSPGLGDTAMYLCATSRTTFSNQPQHFGDGTRLSIL.

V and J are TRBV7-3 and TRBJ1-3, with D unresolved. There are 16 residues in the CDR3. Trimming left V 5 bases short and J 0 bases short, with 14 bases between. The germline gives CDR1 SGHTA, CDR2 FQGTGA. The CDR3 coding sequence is TGTGCCAGCAGCCCCTCCGGTTGCCACTCTGGAAACACCATATATTTT. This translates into CASSPSGCHSGNTIYF. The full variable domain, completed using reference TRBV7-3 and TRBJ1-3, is GAGVSQTPSNKVTEKGKYVELRCDPISGHTALYWYRQSLGQGPEFLIYFQGTGAADDSGLPNDRFFAVRPEGSVSTLKIQRTERGDSAVYLCASSPSGCHSGNTIYFGEGSWLTVV.